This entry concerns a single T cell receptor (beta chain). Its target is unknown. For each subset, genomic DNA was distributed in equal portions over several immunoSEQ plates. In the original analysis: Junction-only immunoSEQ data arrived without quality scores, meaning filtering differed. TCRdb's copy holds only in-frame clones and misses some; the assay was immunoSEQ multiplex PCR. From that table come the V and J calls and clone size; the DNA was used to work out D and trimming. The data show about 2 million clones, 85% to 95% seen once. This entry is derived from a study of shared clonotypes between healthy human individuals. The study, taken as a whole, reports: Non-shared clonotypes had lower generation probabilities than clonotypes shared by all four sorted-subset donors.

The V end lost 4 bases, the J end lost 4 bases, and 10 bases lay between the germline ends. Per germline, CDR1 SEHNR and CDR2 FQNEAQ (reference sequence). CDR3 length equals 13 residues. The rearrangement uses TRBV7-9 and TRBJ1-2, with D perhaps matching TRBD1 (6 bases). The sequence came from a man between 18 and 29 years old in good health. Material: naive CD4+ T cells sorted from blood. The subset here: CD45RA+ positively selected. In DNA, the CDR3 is TGTGCCAGCAGCTCCACAGGGTCCTATGGCTACACCTTC. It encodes CASSSTGSYGYTF.